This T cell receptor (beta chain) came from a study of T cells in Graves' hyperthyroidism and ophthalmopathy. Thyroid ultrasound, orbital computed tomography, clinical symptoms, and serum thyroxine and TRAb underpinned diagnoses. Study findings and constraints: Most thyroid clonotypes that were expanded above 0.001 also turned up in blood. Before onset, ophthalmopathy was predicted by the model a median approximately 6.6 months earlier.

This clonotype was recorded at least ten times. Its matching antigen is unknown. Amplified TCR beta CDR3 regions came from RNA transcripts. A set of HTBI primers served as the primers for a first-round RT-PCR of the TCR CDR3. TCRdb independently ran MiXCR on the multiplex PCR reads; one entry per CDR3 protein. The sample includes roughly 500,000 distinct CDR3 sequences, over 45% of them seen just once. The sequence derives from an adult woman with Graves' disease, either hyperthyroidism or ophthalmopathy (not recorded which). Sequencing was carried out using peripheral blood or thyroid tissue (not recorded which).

CDR3 region: CASYENTEAFF. In DNA form, the CDR3 reads TGTGCCAGCTACGAGAACACTGAAGCTTTCTTT. This chain connects TRBV28 to TRBJ1-1, with D uncertain. The CDR3 has 11 residues. V lost 8 bases, J lost 1 base, and 5 bases lay in between. CDR1 MDHEN and CDR2 SYDVKM come from the germline V gene.